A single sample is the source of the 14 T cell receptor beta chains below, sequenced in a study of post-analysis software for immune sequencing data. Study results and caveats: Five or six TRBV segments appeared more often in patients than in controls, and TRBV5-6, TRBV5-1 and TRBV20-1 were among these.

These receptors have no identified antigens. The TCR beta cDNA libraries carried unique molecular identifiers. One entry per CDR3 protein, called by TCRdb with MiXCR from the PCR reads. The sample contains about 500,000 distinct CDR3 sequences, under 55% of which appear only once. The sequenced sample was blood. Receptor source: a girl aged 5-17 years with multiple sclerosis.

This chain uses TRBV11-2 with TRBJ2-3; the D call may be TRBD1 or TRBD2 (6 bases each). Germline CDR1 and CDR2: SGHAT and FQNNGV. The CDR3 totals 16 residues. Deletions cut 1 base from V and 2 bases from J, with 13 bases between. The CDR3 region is CASSLGTRGDTDTQYF. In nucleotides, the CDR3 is TGTGCCAGCAGCTTAGGGACAAGGGGGGACACAGATACGCAGTATTTT.

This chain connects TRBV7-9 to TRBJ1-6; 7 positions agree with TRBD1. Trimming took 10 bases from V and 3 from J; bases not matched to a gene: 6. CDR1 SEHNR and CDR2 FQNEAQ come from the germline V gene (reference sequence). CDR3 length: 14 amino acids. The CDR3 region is CAIPQGNYNSPLHF. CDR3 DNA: TGTGCCATTCCACAGGGGAACTATAATTCACCCCTCCACTTT.

CDR3 sequence reads: CSASGRPTYEQYF. In nucleotides, the CDR3 is TGCAGTGCTAGTGGGAGACCTACCTACGAGCAGTACTTC. The rearrangement uses TRBV20-1 and TRBJ2-5; the D gene is possibly TRBD2 (5 bases). Near its end, the DNA agrees better with TRBJ2-7, so the J call may be wrong. This CDR3 is built from 13 residues. Germline CDR1 is DFQATT and CDR2 is SNEGSKA (reference sequence).

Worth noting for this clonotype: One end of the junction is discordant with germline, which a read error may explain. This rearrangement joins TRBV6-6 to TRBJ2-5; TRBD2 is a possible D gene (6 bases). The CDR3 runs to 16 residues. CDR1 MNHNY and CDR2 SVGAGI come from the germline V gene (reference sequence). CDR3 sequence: CTSSPVDSGLQETQYF. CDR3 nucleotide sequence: TGTACCAGCAGCCCAGTGGATAGCGGACTACAAGAGACCCAGTACTTC.

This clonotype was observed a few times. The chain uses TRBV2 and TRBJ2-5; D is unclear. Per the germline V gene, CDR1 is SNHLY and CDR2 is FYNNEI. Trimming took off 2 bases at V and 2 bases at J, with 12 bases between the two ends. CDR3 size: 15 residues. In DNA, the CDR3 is TGTGCCAGCAGTGAAAGGTCTAGGAATCAAGAGACCCAGTACTTC. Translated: CASSERSRNQETQYF.

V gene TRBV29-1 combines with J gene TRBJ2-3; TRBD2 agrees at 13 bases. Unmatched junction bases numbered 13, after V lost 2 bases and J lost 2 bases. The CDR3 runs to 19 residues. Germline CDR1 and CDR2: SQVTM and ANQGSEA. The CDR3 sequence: CSVEYPSGLAGVITDTQYF. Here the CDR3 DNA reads TGCAGCGTTGAATATCCCTCCGGACTAGCGGGAGTTATCACAGATACGCAGTATTTT.

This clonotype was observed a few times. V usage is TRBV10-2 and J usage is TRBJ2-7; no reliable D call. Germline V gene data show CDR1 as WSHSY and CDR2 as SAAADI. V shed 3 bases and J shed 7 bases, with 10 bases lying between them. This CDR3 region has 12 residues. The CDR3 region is CASSEGYTEQYF. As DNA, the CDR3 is TGCGCCAGCAGTGAAGGGTATACTGAGCAGTACTTC.

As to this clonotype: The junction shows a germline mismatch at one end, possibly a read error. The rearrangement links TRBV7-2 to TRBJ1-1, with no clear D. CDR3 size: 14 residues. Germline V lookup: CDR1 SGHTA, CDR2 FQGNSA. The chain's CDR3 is CASSSWTANTGAFF. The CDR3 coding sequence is TGTGCCAGCAGCTCCTGGACGGCGAACACTGGAGCTTTCTTT.

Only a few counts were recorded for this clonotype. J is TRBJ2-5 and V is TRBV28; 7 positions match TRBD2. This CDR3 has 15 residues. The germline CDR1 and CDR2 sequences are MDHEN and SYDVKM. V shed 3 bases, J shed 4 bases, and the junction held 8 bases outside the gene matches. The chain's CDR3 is CASSLGGSGSETQYF. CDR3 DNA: TGTGCCAGCAGTTTGGGCGGGAGTGGGTCAGAGACCCAGTACTTC.

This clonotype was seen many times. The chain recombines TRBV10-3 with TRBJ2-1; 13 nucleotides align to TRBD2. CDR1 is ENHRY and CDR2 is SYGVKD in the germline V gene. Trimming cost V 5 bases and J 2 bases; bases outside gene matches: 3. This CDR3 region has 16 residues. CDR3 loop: CAISYTSGRAYNEQFF. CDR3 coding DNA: TGTGCCATCAGTTATACTAGCGGGAGGGCCTACAATGAGCAGTTCTTC.

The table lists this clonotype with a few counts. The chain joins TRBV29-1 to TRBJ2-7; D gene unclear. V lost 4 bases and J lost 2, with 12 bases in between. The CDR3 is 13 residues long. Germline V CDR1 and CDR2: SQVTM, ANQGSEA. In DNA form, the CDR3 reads TGCAGCGTTGGTGGCAGGTCGGCCTACGAGCAGTACTTC. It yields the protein CSVGGRSAYEQYF.

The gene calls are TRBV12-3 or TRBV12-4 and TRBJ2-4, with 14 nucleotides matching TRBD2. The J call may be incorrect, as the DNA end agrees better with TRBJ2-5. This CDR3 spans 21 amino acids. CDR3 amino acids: CASSFRVPLGTSGRPQETQYF. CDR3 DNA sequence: TGTGCCAGCAGTTTCAGGGTCCCCCTCGGGACTAGCGGGAGACCACAAGAGACCCAGTACTTC.

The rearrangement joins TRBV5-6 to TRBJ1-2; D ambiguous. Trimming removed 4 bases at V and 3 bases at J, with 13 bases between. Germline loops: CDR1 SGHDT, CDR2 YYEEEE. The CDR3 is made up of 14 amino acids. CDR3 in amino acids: CASSLGYDYYGYTF. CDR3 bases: TGTGCCAGCAGCCTGGGGTACGATTACTATGGCTACACCTTC.

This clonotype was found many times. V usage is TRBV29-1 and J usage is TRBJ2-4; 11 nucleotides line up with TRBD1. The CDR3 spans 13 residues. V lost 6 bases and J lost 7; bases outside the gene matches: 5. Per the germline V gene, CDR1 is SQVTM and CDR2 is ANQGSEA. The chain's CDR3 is CSVPGTGGNIQYF. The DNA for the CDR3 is TGCAGCGTCCCCGGGACAGGGGGGAACATTCAGTACTTC.